This T cell receptor (beta chain) emerged from a study of early T cells in non-severe SARS-CoV-2 infection. A single record per CDR3 protein comes from TCRdb applying MiXCR to the 5' RACE reads. The sample includes approximately 35,000 distinct CDR3 sequences, around 4.5% of them seen just once. The CDR3 is 15 amino acids. The germline V gene encodes CDR1 DFQATT and CDR2 SNEGSKA (reference sequence). V was cut by 5 bases and J by 1 base, with 18 bases left in between. This clonotype was observed at least ten times. Material for sequencing was whole blood. The chain joins TRBV20-1 to TRBJ2-7; tentatively, D is TRBD1 or TRBD2 (5 bases each). This receptor was identified in an adult who was a healthcare worker with PCR-confirmed SARS-CoV-2 infection or an uninfected control (not recorded which). The CDR3, as DNA: TGCAGTGCTGGCCGGGACCATGGTACGTCCTACGAGCAGTACTTC. Translating it yields CSAGRDHGTSYEQYF.